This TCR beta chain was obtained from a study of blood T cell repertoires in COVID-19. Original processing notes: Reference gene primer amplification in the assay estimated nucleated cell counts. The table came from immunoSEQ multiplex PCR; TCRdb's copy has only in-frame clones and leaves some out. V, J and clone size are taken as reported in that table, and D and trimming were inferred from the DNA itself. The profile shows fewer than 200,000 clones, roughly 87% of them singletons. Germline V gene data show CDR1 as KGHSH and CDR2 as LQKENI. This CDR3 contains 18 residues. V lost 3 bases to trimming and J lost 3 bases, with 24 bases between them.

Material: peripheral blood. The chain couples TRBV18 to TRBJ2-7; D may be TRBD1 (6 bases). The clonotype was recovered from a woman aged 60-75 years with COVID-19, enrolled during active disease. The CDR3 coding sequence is TGTGCCAGCTCACCCTCTCCTCATCCCGGACAGCAACACTACGAGCAGTACTTC. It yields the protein CASSPSPHPGQQHYEQYF.